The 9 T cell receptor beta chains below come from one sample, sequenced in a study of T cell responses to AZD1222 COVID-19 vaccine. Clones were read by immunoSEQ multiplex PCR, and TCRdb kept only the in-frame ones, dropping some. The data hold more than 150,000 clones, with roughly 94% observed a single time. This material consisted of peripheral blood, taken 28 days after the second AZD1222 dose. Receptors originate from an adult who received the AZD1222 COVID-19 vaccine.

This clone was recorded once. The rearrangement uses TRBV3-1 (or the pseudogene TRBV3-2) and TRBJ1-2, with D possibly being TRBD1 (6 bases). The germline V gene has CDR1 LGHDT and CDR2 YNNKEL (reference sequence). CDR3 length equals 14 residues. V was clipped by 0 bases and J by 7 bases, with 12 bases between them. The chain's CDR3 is CASSQDNRVGGYTF. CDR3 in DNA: TGTGCCAGCAGCCAAGATAACAGGGTCGGTGGCTACACCTTC.

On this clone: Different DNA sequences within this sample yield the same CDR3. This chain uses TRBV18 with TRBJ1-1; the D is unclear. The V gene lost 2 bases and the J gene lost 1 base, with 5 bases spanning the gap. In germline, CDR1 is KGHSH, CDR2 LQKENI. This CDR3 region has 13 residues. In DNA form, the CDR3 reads TGTGCCAGCTCACCAGGGCGGAACACTGAAGCTTTCTTT. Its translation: CASSPGRNTEAFF.

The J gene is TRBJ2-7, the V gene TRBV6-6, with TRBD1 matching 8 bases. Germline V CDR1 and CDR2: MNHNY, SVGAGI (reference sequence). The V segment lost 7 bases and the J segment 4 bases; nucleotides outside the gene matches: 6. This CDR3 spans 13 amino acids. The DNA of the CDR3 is TGTGCCAGCACCTCAGGGGGCTGGTACGAGCAGTACTTC. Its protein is CASTSGGWYEQYF.

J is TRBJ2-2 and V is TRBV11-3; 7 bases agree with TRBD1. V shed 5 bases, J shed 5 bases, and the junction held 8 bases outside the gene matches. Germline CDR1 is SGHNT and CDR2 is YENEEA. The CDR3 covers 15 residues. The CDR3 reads CASSRRQGWTGELFF. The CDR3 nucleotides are TGTGCCAGCAGCCGTAGACAGGGTTGGACCGGGGAGCTGTTTTTT.

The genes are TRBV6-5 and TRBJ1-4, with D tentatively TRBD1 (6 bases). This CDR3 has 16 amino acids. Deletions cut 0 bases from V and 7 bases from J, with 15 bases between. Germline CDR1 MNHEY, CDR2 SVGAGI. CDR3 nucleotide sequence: TGTGCCAGCAGTTACTCATGGGGGGCTCTGGGTGAAAAACTGTTTTTT. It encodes CASSYSWGALGEKLFF.

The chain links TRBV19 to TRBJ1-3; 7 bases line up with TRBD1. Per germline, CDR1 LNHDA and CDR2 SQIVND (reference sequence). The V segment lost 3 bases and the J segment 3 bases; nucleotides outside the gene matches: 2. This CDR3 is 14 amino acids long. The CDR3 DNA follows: TGTGCCAGTAGTATTTGGGACAGTGGAAACACCATATATTTT. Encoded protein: CASSIWDSGNTIYF.

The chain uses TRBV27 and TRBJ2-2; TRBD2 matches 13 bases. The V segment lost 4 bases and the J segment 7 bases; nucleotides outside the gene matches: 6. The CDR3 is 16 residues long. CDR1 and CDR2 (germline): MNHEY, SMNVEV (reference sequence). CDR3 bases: TGTGCCAGCAGTTCCGGACTAGCGGGAGAGGGCGGGGAGCTGTTTTTT. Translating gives CASSSGLAGEGGELFF.

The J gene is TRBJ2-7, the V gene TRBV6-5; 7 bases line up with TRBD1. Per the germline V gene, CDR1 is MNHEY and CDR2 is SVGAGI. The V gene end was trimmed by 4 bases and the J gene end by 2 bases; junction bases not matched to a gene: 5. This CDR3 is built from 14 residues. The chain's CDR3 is CASSSGTEAYEQYF. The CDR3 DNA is TGTGCCAGCAGTTCCGGGACAGAGGCCTACGAGCAGTACTTC.

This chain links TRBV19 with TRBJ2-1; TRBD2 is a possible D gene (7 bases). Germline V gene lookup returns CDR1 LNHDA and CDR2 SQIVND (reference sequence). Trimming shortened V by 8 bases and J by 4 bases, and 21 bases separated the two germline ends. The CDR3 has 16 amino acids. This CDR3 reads CASSRPGGPTYNEQFF. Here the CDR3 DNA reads TGTGCCAGTTCTAGACCCGGGGGGCCGACGTACAATGAGCAGTTCTTC.